This T cell receptor beta chain was observed in a study of regulatory T cells in long-lasting Graves disease. This clonotype was observed a few times. No antigen is known for it. Study results and caveats: Persistent disease was associated with favored TRBV28 usage and with favored use of TRBJ1-2 and TRBJ2-5. TCR diversity was lower in persistent Graves' patients than in newly diagnosed ones.

Assembly of TCR beta libraries relied on iRepertoire HTBI primers together with Arm-PCR of CDR3 regions. TCRdb passed the multiplex PCR reads through MiXCR, listing each CDR3 protein once. The table has 400,000 to 500,000 distinct CDR3 sequences, approximately 21% seen once. Time point given: persistent/refractory GD, antithyroid drugs over 5 years with positive TRAb. Following extraction of RNA from PBMCs, that RNA was used to make the TCR library. Doctors identified Graves' disease using the American Thyroid Association guidelines. The germline V gene encodes CDR1 SGHRS and CDR2 YFSETQ. The CDR3 length is 15 residues. Trimming cost V 0 bases and J 0 bases, with 4 bases left between them.

V usage is TRBV5-1 and J usage is TRBJ1-6; D is unresolved. The sample was peripheral blood mononuclear cells (PBMCs), taken when the disease was refractory, from a patient treated with antithyroid drugs. This clonotype originated in a female donor with Graves disease. CDR3 sequence: CASSLGGSYNSPLHF. The CDR3 DNA sequence: TGCGCCAGCAGCTTGGGCGGCTCCTATAATTCACCCCTCCACTTT.